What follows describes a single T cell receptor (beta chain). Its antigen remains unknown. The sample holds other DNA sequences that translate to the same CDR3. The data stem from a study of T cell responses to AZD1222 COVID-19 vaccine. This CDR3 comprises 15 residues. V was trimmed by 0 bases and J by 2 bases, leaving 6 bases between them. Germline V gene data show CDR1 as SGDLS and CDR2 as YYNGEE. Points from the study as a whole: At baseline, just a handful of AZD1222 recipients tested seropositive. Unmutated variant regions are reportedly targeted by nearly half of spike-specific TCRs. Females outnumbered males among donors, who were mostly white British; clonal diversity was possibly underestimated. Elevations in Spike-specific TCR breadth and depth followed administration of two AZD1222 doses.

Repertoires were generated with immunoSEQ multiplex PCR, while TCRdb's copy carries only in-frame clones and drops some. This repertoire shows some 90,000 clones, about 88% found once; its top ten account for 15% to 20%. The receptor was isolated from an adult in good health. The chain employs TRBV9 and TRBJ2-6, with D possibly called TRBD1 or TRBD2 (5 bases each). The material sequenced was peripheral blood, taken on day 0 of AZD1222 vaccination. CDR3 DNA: TGTGCCAGCAGCGTAGGAGGGGCTGGGGCCAACGTCCTGACTTTC. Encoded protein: CASSVGGAGANVLTF.